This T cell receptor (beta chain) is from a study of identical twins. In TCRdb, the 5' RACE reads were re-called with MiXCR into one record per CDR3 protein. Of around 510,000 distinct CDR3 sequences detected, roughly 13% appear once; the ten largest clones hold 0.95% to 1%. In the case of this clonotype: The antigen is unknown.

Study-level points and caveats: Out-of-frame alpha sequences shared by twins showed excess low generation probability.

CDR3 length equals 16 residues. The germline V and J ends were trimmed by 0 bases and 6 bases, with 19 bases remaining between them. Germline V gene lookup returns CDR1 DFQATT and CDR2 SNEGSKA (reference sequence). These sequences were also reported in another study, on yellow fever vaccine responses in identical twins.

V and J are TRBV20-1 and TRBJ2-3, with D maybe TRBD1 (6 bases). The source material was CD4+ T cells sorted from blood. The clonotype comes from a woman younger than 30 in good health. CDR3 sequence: CSAREGASAYRDTQYF. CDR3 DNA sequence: TGCAGTGCTAGAGAGGGGGCTAGTGCCTATAGGGATACGCAGTATTTT.